These 16 T cell receptor beta chains were all obtained from the same sample, sequenced in a study of Graves' ophthalmopathy and Graves' hyperthyroidism (dated by TCRdb to 2017 to 2018). Sequencing relied on an Illumina HiSeq 2000. TCR beta CDR3 regions were amplified from RNA transcripts for repertoire sequencing. The first round of RT-PCR was done with HTBI primers and the Qiagen OneStep RT-PCR kit, and was followed by a second round of multiplex PCR, then size selection and purification. TCRdb reprocessed the public reads (quality trimming at Q25 with fastp, clone calling with MiXCR) and kept in-frame beta chains. A single entry per CDR3 protein holds the most common genes and DNA from its merged rows. Recorded for this sample are fewer than 600,000 distinct CDR3 sequences; approximately 15% of them occurred a single time. About 9.4% of the sample comes from the top ten. The source material was blood. These receptors originate from a woman younger than 45 with Graves' ophthalmopathy. Donor details come from another sample of the same person, matched by shared clones.

In its sample, this clonotype was seen many times. The chain employs TRBV5-1 and TRBJ2-5; 10 nucleotides line up with TRBD1. V shed 0 bases, J shed 1 base, and the junction held 0 bases outside the gene matches. The CDR3 totals 15 residues. Germline V gene sequence: CDR1 SGHRS, CDR2 YFSETQ. Here the CDR3 DNA reads TGCGCCAGCAGCTTGGGACAGGGGGCCCAAGAGACCCAGTACTTC. Translated, it gives CASSLGQGAQETQYF.

This clonotype showed up many times. This rearrangement joins TRBV14 to TRBJ1-1; no clear D. CDR1 is SGHDN, CDR2 FVKESK, per germline. This CDR3 region has 13 residues. V dropped 2 bases and J dropped 4 bases, with 8 bases sitting between them. CDR3 DNA: TGTGCCAGCAGCCAACTTCCCGGCACTGAAGCTTTCTTT. Encoded protein: CASSQLPGTEAFF.

A word on this clonotype: The CDR3 carries no conserved terminal phenylalanine or tryptophan, so it likely arises from a read error. The V and J genes are TRBV14 and TRBJ1-5, with no clear D. The CDR3 has 13 amino acids. The germline V gene encodes CDR1 SGHDN and CDR2 FVKESK. Trimming took off 1 base at V and 2 bases at J, with 3 bases between the two ends. The CDR3 loop reads CASSQGRNQPQHL. The CDR3 region has the DNA TGTGCCAGCAGCCAAGGACGCAATCAGCCCCAGCATCTT.

There are many counts of this clonotype. CDR3 sequence (DNA): TGTGCCAGCAGCGCGGAAGGAGGTGTGAACACTGAAGCTTTCTTT. It codes for CASSAEGGVNTEAFF. The V and J genes are TRBV7-9 and TRBJ1-1; no reliable D call. In germline, CDR1 is SEHNR, CDR2 FQNEAQ (reference sequence). Trimming removed 5 bases from V and 0 bases from J, with 13 bases in between. The CDR3 contains 15 residues.

The table lists this clonotype with many counts. The chain uses TRBV5-1 and TRBJ2-7; D not certain. Per germline, CDR1 SGHRS and CDR2 YFSETQ. V lost 0 bases and J 0 bases, leaving 10 bases between the germline ends. This CDR3 spans 15 amino acids. The CDR3 coding sequence is TGCGCCAGCAGCTTGGTCCAGGCCGACTCCTACGAGCAGTACTTC. Protein sequence: CASSLVQADSYEQYF.

Many counts were recorded for this clonotype. The rearrangement links TRBV28 to TRBJ1-5; D perhaps matches TRBD1 (5 bases). Trimming pared 4 bases from V and 1 base from J, leaving 14 bases between. This CDR3 is 16 amino acids long. The V gene's germline CDR1 is MDHEN and CDR2 SYDVKM. The CDR3 loop reads CASSYGGIPSNQPQHF. DNA of the CDR3: TGTGCCAGCAGTTACGGGGGGATACCCAGCAATCAGCCCCAGCATTTT.

This clonotype has a single count. This chain uses TRBV5-1 with TRBJ2-2; D remains ambiguous. The V end was cut by 3 bases, the J end by 0 bases, with 6 bases between. Germline V gene data show CDR1 as SGHRS and CDR2 as YFSETQ. CDR3 length: 14 residues. The CDR3 bases are TGCGCCAGCAGCTCTTTCGCGAACACCGGGGAGCTGTTTTTT. Protein product: CASSSFANTGELFF. Looking up the rest from reference TRBV5-1 and TRBJ2-2 gives the full variable domain: KAGVTQTPRYLIKTRGQQVTLSCSPISGHRSVSWYQQTPGQGLQFLFEYFSETQRNKGNFPGRFSGRQFSNSRSEMNVSTLELGDSALYLCASSSFANTGELFFGEGSRLTVL.

The table lists this clonotype with many counts. This chain links TRBV2 with TRBJ2-5; TRBD1 is a possible D gene (5 bases). V was trimmed by 3 bases and J by 5 bases, leaving 10 bases between them. Germline V gene data show CDR1 as SNHLY and CDR2 as FYNNEI. The CDR3 covers 13 residues. CDR3 sequence (DNA): TGTGCCAGCAGTGACAGGGTTCGCGAGACCCAGTACTTC. It codes for CASSDRVRETQYF.

The table lists this clonotype with many counts. This chain links TRBV5-1 with TRBJ2-5, with TRBD1 matching 7 bases. The J segment lost 5 bases and the V segment lost 5 bases, leaving 9 bases of the junction unmatched. Germline lookup yields CDR1 SGHRS and CDR2 YFSETQ. CDR3 size: 14 residues. The CDR3 DNA is TGCGCCAGCAGACCAGAGGGGGCAAAGGAGACCCAGTACTTC. Protein sequence: CASRPEGAKETQYF.

Ten or more counts support this clonotype. The rearrangement uses TRBV15 and TRBJ2-2; no definite D call. V lost 5 bases, J lost 4 bases, and 11 bases lay in between. This CDR3 is built from 14 residues. Germline V CDR1 and CDR2: LNHNV, YYDKDF (reference sequence). The CDR3 spells CATSRPQSTGELFF. In nucleotides, the CDR3 is TGTGCCACCAGCCGTCCCCAGAGCACCGGGGAGCTGTTTTTT.

This clonotype was observed a few times. The chain is built from TRBV5-6 and TRBJ2-2; 8 positions match TRBD1. J lost 3 bases, V lost 3 bases, and 4 bases had no gene match. Per the germline V gene, CDR1 is SGHDT and CDR2 is YYEEEE. This CDR3 has 15 amino acids. In DNA form, the CDR3 reads TGTGCCAGCAGCTGGACAGGGAGTGACACCGGGGAGCTGTTTTTT. Translating gives CASSWTGSDTGELFF.

This chain links TRBV6-1 with TRBJ1-1; possible D gene TRBD1, 5 bases. Trimming removed 8 bases from V and 7 bases from J, with 20 bases in between. Germline V gene sequence: CDR1 MNHNS, CDR2 SASEGT. The CDR3 spans 14 residues. The CDR3 sequence is CASAYTGDGSEAFF. CDR3 nucleotide sequence: TGTGCCAGCGCATACACCGGGGACGGAAGTGAAGCTTTCTTT.

This clonotype was observed at least ten times. The chain employs TRBV3-1 and TRBJ1-5; TRBD1 matches at 8 bases. V was clipped by 3 bases and J by 6 bases; unmatched bases: 4. The CDR3 runs 14 residues. CDR1 and CDR2 (germline): LGHDT, YNNKEL (reference sequence). The CDR3 here is CASSQTGVGQPQHF. In DNA form, the CDR3 reads TGTGCCAGCAGCCAGACAGGGGTGGGTCAGCCCCAGCATTTT.

This clonotype appeared many times. The chain is built from TRBV20-1 and TRBJ1-6; tentatively, D is TRBD1 (6 bases). The germline V gene encodes CDR1 DFQATT and CDR2 SNEGSKA (reference sequence). This CDR3 is built from 13 residues. Trimming cost V 1 base and J 12 bases, with 13 bases left between them. CDR3 bases: TGCAGTGCTAGAGTAGGGGGGGGTTTACCCCTCCACTTT. Translated: CSARVGGGLPLHF.

The chain joins TRBV3-1 to TRBJ1-5; D is undetermined. Germline-derived CDR1 and CDR2 are LGHDT and YNNKEL (reference sequence). This CDR3 region has 15 residues. Trimming removed 0 bases from V and 5 bases from J, with 11 bases in between. The CDR3 coding sequence is TGTGCCAGCAGCCAAGATCCCAGCCTTGATCAGCCCCAGCATTTT. Protein sequence: CASSQDPSLDQPQHF.

The rearrangement joins TRBV6-4 to TRBJ1-2; D is undetermined. Germline-derived CDR1 and CDR2 are MRHNA and SNTAGT. V gave up 6 bases and J gave up 5 bases, with 25 bases separating them. The CDR3 consists of 17 residues. CDR3 protein: CASRDVSAAAARYGYTF. CDR3 DNA: TGTGCCAGCAGGGACGTTTCGGCGGCAGCGGCTCGATATGGCTACACCTTC.